These T cell receptor beta chains were read from a single sample in a study of cytomegalovirus exposure and HLA in healthy donors. Only in-frame clones appear in the TCRdb table, and some are missing; sequencing was by immunoSEQ multiplex PCR. The sample holds under 200,000 clones, 65% to 90% seen once. The sequenced sample consisted of PBMCs. The receptors come from a woman between 18 and 30 years old in good health and CMV-seronegative. Both conserved end residues are part of each CDR3. The D gene is left open where the match is weak. Clone size is given for some rows only: seen once, a few or many times, or a class if the clone is expanded.

clone_size: once
j_call: TRBJ1-1
d_call: NA
v_call: TRBV2
cdr3_nt: TGTGCCAGCAGTCCACTGCGGGCGGAGAACACTGAAGCTTTCTTT
cdr3_aa: CASSPLRAENTEAFF

clone_size: NA
j_call: TRBJ2-2
d_call: NA
v_call: TRBV19
cdr3_nt: TGTGCCAGTAGTATCATGGCAGGGATGGCCGGGGAGCTGTTTTTT
cdr3_aa: CASSIMAGMAGELFF

clone_size: NA
j_call: TRBJ2-3
d_call: NA
v_call: TRBV6-5
cdr3_nt: TGTGCCAGCAGTTATCGGTCGGGGTACACAGATACGCAGTATTTT
cdr3_aa: CASSYRSGYTDTQYF

clone_size: once
j_call: TRBJ2-7
d_call: TRBD2
v_call: TRBV10-3
cdr3_nt: TGTGCCATCAGTGAGCGGGAGGAAGACGAGCAGTACTTC
cdr3_aa: CAISEREEDEQYF

clone_size: NA
j_call: TRBJ2-3
d_call: TRBD2
v_call: TRBV4-1
cdr3_nt: TGCGCCAGCAGCCAAGAACTAGCGGCGCAGTATTTT
cdr3_aa: CASSQELAAQYF

clone_size: NA
j_call: TRBJ2-7
d_call: TRBD1
v_call: TRBV11-2
cdr3_nt: TGTGCCAGCAGCTTAGATGATATGGGACAGGCCCAGTACTTC
cdr3_aa: CASSLDDMGQAQYF

clone_size: NA
j_call: TRBJ1-2
d_call: NA
v_call: TRBV18
cdr3_nt: TGTGCCAGCTCACCGGACATCCTGGCAGGGGGCTACACCTTC
cdr3_aa: CASSPDILAGGYTF

clone_size: NA
j_call: TRBJ2-3
d_call: NA
v_call: TRBV6-5
cdr3_nt: TGTGCCAGCAGCCCCGGTCCGGGTACGCAGTATTTT
cdr3_aa: CASSPGPGTQYF

clone_size: NA
j_call: TRBJ1-2
d_call: NA
v_call: TRBV5-4
cdr3_nt: TGTGCCAGCAGCTCCGACAGCAACTATGGCTACACCTTC
cdr3_aa: CASSSDSNYGYTF

clone_size: NA
j_call: TRBJ1-5
d_call: TRBD1
v_call: TRBV19
cdr3_nt: TGTGCCAGTAGTATAGGGCCAGGGGGCGGGAATCAGCCCCAGCATTTT
cdr3_aa: CASSIGPGGGNQPQHF

clone_size: once
j_call: TRBJ1-1
d_call: NA
v_call: TRBV28
cdr3_nt: TGTGCCAGCAGTTATACAGAAGGACAGATCTTT
cdr3_aa: CASSYTEGQIF

clone_size: NA
j_call: TRBJ2-5
d_call: NA
v_call: TRBV27
cdr3_nt: TGTGCCAGCAGTTTTGAGGGCCAAGAGACCCAGTACTTC
cdr3_aa: CASSFEGQETQYF

clone_size: NA
j_call: TRBJ2-7
d_call: TRBD1
v_call: TRBV19
cdr3_nt: TGTGCCACCGCGACAGGGGCAAGCTACGAGCAGTACTTC
cdr3_aa: CATATGASYEQYF

clone_size: NA
j_call: TRBJ2-5
d_call: NA
v_call: TRBV19
cdr3_nt: TGTGCCAGTAGTATTGAGGAGACCCAGTACTTC
cdr3_aa: CASSIEETQYF

clone_size: NA
j_call: TRBJ2-5
d_call: TRBD2
v_call: TRBV6-1
cdr3_nt: TGTGCCAGCAGTGGAGCGGGGCGGGAGACCCAGTACTTC
cdr3_aa: CASSGAGRETQYF

clone_size: NA
j_call: TRBJ2-5
d_call: TRBD2
v_call: TRBV6-5
cdr3_nt: TGTGCCAGCAGTTACAGCGGGAGAAAAGAGACCCAGTACTTC
cdr3_aa: CASSYSGRKETQYF

clone_size: NA
j_call: TRBJ1-1
d_call: TRBD1
v_call: TRBV30
cdr3_nt: TGTGCCTGGAGCGCAGGGGGCAGGGAACACACTGAAGCTTTCTTT
cdr3_aa: CAWSAGGREHTEAFF

clone_size: NA
j_call: TRBJ1-5
d_call: NA
v_call: TRBV28
cdr3_nt: TGTGCCAGCAGTTTTCGGGTTCGAGATCAGCCCCAGCATTTT
cdr3_aa: CASSFRVRDQPQHF

clone_size: NA
j_call: TRBJ2-4
d_call: NA
v_call: TRBV6-1
cdr3_nt: TGTGCCAGCAACCAGGGGGGAGCCAAAAACATTCAGTACTTC
cdr3_aa: CASNQGGAKNIQYF

clone_size: NA
j_call: TRBJ1-2
d_call: NA
v_call: TRBV6-5
cdr3_nt: TGTGCCAGCAGGCTTCAGGTGGAGGGCTATGGCTACACCTTC
cdr3_aa: CASRLQVEGYGYTF

clone_size: NA
j_call: TRBJ2-2
d_call: NA
v_call: TRBV27
cdr3_nt: TGTGCCAGCAGAACGGGGGTTAACACCGGGGAGCTGTTTTTT
cdr3_aa: CASRTGVNTGELFF

clone_size: NA
j_call: TRBJ2-1
d_call: TRBD2
v_call: TRBV7-9
cdr3_nt: TGTTCCAGCAGACCGGGACTAGCGGCGAACAATGAGCAGTTCTTC
cdr3_aa: CSSRPGLAANNEQFF

clone_size: NA
j_call: TRBJ1-1
d_call: NA
v_call: TRBV7-9
cdr3_nt: TGTGCCAGCAGCTTCGTAGGGGGTAACACTGAAGCTTTCTTT
cdr3_aa: CASSFVGGNTEAFF

clone_size: NA
j_call: TRBJ1-2
d_call: TRBD1
v_call: TRBV7-3
cdr3_nt: TGTGCCAGCAGCTTAAGACCTGGGACAGGAGGTACCGACTATGGCTACACCTTC
cdr3_aa: CASSLRPGTGGTDYGYTF

clone_size: NA
j_call: TRBJ2-5
d_call: TRBD1
v_call: TRBV5-1
cdr3_nt: TGCGCCAGCAGCTTGAGGGGGACAGGACAAGAGACCCAGTACTTC
cdr3_aa: CASSLRGTGQETQYF

clone_size: once
j_call: TRBJ2-1
d_call: NA
v_call: TRBV6-6
cdr3_nt: TGTGCCAGCAGCCCAGGGTCCCTAGAGCAGTTCTTC
cdr3_aa: CASSPGSLEQFF

clone_size: NA
j_call: TRBJ1-2
d_call: NA
v_call: TRBV9
cdr3_nt: TGTGCCAGCCATGGGGCGCCTGGCTACACCTTC
cdr3_aa: CASHGAPGYTF

clone_size: NA
j_call: TRBJ1-3
d_call: NA
v_call: TRBV2
cdr3_nt: TGTGCCAGCAGTGAAGTGAGGGTGGCTGGAAACACCATATATTTT
cdr3_aa: CASSEVRVAGNTIYF

clone_size: NA
j_call: TRBJ2-7
d_call: TRBD1
v_call: TRBV4-2
cdr3_nt: TGTGCCAGCAGCGCCCGACAGGGCTCCTACGAGCAGTACTTC
cdr3_aa: CASSARQGSYEQYF

clone_size: NA
j_call: TRBJ2-2
d_call: NA
v_call: TRBV1
cdr3_nt: TGCACCAGCAGCCAAGATCGGTGGACTAGCGGGAGTGGAGCCGGGGAGCTGTTTTTT
cdr3_aa: CTSSQDRWTSGSGAGELFF

clone_size: NA
j_call: TRBJ2-3
d_call: TRBD2
v_call: TRBV7-9
cdr3_nt: TGTGCCAGCAGCTCCCGACGGGAGGGAACAGATACGCAGTATTTT
cdr3_aa: CASSSRREGTDTQYF

clone_size: NA
j_call: TRBJ2-2
d_call: NA
v_call: TRBV19
cdr3_nt: TGTGCCGGAGGCGCAAGGAACACCGGGGAGCTGTTTTTT
cdr3_aa: CAGGARNTGELFF

clone_size: NA
j_call: TRBJ2-3
d_call: NA
v_call: TRBV5-1
cdr3_nt: TGCGCCAGCAGCTCCGCGGATACGCAGTATTTT
cdr3_aa: CASSSADTQYF

clone_size: NA
j_call: TRBJ1-1
d_call: NA
v_call: TRBV9
cdr3_nt: TGTGCCAGCAGCGTAGGGGGGCTCGGCACTGAAGCTTTCTTT
cdr3_aa: CASSVGGLGTEAFF

clone_size: NA
j_call: TRBJ1-1
d_call: NA
v_call: TRBV5-1
cdr3_nt: TGCGCCAGCAGCCGGGAGGGGGGCACTGAAGCTTTCTTT
cdr3_aa: CASSREGGTEAFF

clone_size: NA
j_call: TRBJ1-5
d_call: NA
v_call: TRBV1
cdr3_nt: TGCACCAGTCCCGGGACAGGGCAGGTTCTAAGCAATCAGCCCCAGCATTTT
cdr3_aa: CTSPGTGQVLSNQPQHF

clone_size: NA
j_call: TRBJ2-7
d_call: TRBD1
v_call: TRBV11-2
cdr3_nt: TGTGCCAGCAGCTTAGTCTCGGGGACAGGGCAATACGAGCAGTACTTC
cdr3_aa: CASSLVSGTGQYEQYF

clone_size: NA
j_call: TRBJ1-1
d_call: TRBD1
v_call: TRBV7-2
cdr3_nt: TGTGCCAGCAGCCTAATGGGGACAGACACTGAAGCTTTCTTT
cdr3_aa: CASSLMGTDTEAFF

clone_size: NA
j_call: TRBJ1-2
d_call: TRBD1
v_call: TRBV6-5
cdr3_nt: TGTGCCAGCAGTGAGACAGGGGGCGACTATGGCTACACCTTC
cdr3_aa: CASSETGGDYGYTF

clone_size: NA
j_call: TRBJ1-5
d_call: NA
v_call: TRBV6-4
cdr3_nt: TGTGCCAGCAGTGACTCGACCGACTATAGCAATCAGCCCCAGCATTTT
cdr3_aa: CASSDSTDYSNQPQHF

clone_size: NA
j_call: TRBJ2-1
d_call: TRBD2
v_call: TRBV28
cdr3_nt: TGTGCCAGCAGTTTTCCCCTTAAGACTAGCGGGAAAACTAGCTCCTACAATGAGCAGTTCTTC
cdr3_aa: CASSFPLKTSGKTSSYNEQFF

clone_size: once
j_call: TRBJ2-1
d_call: TRBD2
v_call: TRBV27
cdr3_nt: TGTGCCAGCAGTTCCGATACTAGCGGGTGGAACAATGAGCAGTTCTTC
cdr3_aa: CASSSDTSGWNNEQFF

clone_size: NA
j_call: TRBJ1-5
d_call: NA
v_call: TRBV7-3
cdr3_nt: TGTGCCAGCAGTCACAGTCAGGGACTCAATCAGCCCCAGCATTTT
cdr3_aa: CASSHSQGLNQPQHF

clone_size: NA
j_call: TRBJ2-7
d_call: NA
v_call: TRBV19
cdr3_nt: TGTGCCAGTACGGCACAGGGAAAACGGTACGAGCAGTACTTC
cdr3_aa: CASTAQGKRYEQYF

clone_size: NA
j_call: TRBJ2-7
d_call: NA
v_call: TRBV6-5
cdr3_nt: TGTGCCAGCAGTATCTATGCAGACACCTACGAGCAGTACTTC
cdr3_aa: CASSIYADTYEQYF

clone_size: NA
j_call: TRBJ2-1
d_call: NA
v_call: TRBV6-1
cdr3_nt: TGTGCCAGCAGTGAAATGGCGGGCCTAGGGGGCAATGAGCAGTTCTTC
cdr3_aa: CASSEMAGLGGNEQFF

clone_size: NA
j_call: TRBJ2-5
d_call: TRBD2
v_call: TRBV7-8
cdr3_nt: TGTGCCAGCAGCATACTAGCGGACTGGGGAGAGACCCAGTACTTC
cdr3_aa: CASSILADWGETQYF

clone_size: NA
j_call: TRBJ1-4
d_call: NA
v_call: TRBV5-1
cdr3_nt: TGCGCCAGCAGCTTGGTAGGCGGGGGGACAACTAATGAAAAACTGTTTTTT
cdr3_aa: CASSLVGGGTTNEKLFF

clone_size: NA
j_call: TRBJ2-7
d_call: NA
v_call: TRBV13
cdr3_nt: TGTGCCAGCAGCACTTCTTACGAGCAGTACTTC
cdr3_aa: CASSTSYEQYF

clone_size: once
j_call: TRBJ2-7
d_call: TRBD2
v_call: TRBV7-9
cdr3_nt: TGTGCCAGCAGCCCCGGGACTAGCCCTACCTACGAGCAGTACTTC
cdr3_aa: CASSPGTSPTYEQYF

clone_size: NA
j_call: TRBJ2-7
d_call: NA
v_call: TRBV29-1
cdr3_nt: TGCAGCGTTGAAGATAGCGGACCAACCTACGAGCAGTACTTC
cdr3_aa: CSVEDSGPTYEQYF

clone_size: NA
j_call: TRBJ2-1
d_call: NA
v_call: TRBV28
cdr3_nt: TGTGCCAGCATCGAGAGAGGGAGCTCCTACAATGAGCAGTTCTTC
cdr3_aa: CASIERGSSYNEQFF